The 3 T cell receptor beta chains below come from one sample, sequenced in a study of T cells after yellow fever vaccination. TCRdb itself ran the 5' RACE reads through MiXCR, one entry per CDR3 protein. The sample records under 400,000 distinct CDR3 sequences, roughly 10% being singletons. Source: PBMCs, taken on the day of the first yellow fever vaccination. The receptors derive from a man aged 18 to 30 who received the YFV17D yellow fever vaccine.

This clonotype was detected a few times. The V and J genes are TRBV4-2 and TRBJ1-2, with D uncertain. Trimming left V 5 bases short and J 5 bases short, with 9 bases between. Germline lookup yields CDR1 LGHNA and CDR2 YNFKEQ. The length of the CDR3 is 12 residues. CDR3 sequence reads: CASSAQVYGYTF. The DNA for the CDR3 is TGTGCCAGCAGCGCTCAAGTTTATGGCTACACCTTC.

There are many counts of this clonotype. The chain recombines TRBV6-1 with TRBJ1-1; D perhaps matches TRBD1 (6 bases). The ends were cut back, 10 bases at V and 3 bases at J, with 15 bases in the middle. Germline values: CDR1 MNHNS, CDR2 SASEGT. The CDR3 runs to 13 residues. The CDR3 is CATQTGPDTEAFF. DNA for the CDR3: TGTGCCACCCAAACAGGGCCGGACACTGAAGCTTTCTTT.

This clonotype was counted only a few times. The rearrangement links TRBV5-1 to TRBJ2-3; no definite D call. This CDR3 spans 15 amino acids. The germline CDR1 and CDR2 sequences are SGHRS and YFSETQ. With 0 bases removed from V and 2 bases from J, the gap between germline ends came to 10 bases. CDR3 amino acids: CASSLDGRPTDTQYF. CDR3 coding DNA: TGCGCCAGCAGCTTGGACGGCAGGCCCACAGATACGCAGTATTTT. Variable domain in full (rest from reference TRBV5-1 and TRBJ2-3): KAGVTQTPRYLIKTRGQQVTLSCSPISGHRSVSWYQQTPGQGLQFLFEYFSETQRNKGNFPGRFSGRQFSNSRSEMNVSTLELGDSALYLCASSLDGRPTDTQYFGPGTRLTVL.